This T cell receptor (beta chain) was captured in a study of T cells in women clearing cervical HPV infection. Study summary: Cases were women with histologically confirmed HPV16-related CIN3 or worse, including 2 invasive cancers.

The protocol was immunoSEQ multiplex PCR, while the TCRdb copy is restricted to in-frame clones and leaves out a portion. Its clone listing holds about 21,000 clones. As to this clone: The CDR3 end lies 3 residues beyond the end of the read and is filled in from the germline J gene.

CDR1 and CDR2 from the germline V gene are SGHRS and YFSETQ. After removal of 4 bases from V and 0 bases from J, the junction contained 6 bases not matched to a gene. The CDR3 totals 15 residues. This chain uses TRBV5-1 with TRBJ2-5; TRBD2 agrees at 7 bases. Sequenced input: blood buffy coat. The source of this sequence is a woman between 18 and 69 years old with a cervical HPV16 infection that either progressed to CIN3+ or cleared (not recorded which). This CDR3 reads CASSTSGANQETQYF. CDR3 DNA, as far as it was read: TGCGCCAGCAGCACCAGCGGGGCGAACCAAGAGACC.